The entry below gives a single T cell receptor beta chain sequence along with its context. The antigen is unknown. The J segment lost 5 bases and the V segment lost 8 bases, leaving 4 bases of the junction unmatched. This CDR3 is built from 13 residues. Germline-derived CDR1 and CDR2 are PRHDT and FYEKMQ (reference sequence). This record comes from a study of shared clonotypes between healthy human individuals. Notes on the study in general: Memory subsets generally showed smaller estimated richness than naive subsets did.

Method: immunoSEQ multiplex PCR; TCRdb's copy keeps in-frame clones and lacks some. The top ten clones hold about 0.11% of a sample with around 620,000 clones, 85% to 95% of them seen once. CD45RO-negative CD8 cells positively selected for CCR7 made up the naive population, which excluded terminally differentiated effector memory CD45RA+ cells. The clonotype originates from a woman between 25 and 40 years old in good health. The sequencing sample was made of naive CD8+ T cells sorted from blood. The chain is built from TRBV13 and TRBJ1-5, with 9 positions matching TRBD1. The CDR3 region has the DNA TGTGCCAGCTCGCGGACAGGGGATCAGCCCCAGCATTTT. Amino acids: CASSRTGDQPQHF. Complete variable domain (other parts from reference TRBV13 and TRBJ1-5): AAGVIQSPRHLIKEKRETATLKCYPIPRHDTVYWYQQGPGQDPQFLISFYEKMQSDKGSIPDRFSAQQFSDYHSELNMSSLELGDSALYFCASSRTGDQPQHFGDGTRLSIL.